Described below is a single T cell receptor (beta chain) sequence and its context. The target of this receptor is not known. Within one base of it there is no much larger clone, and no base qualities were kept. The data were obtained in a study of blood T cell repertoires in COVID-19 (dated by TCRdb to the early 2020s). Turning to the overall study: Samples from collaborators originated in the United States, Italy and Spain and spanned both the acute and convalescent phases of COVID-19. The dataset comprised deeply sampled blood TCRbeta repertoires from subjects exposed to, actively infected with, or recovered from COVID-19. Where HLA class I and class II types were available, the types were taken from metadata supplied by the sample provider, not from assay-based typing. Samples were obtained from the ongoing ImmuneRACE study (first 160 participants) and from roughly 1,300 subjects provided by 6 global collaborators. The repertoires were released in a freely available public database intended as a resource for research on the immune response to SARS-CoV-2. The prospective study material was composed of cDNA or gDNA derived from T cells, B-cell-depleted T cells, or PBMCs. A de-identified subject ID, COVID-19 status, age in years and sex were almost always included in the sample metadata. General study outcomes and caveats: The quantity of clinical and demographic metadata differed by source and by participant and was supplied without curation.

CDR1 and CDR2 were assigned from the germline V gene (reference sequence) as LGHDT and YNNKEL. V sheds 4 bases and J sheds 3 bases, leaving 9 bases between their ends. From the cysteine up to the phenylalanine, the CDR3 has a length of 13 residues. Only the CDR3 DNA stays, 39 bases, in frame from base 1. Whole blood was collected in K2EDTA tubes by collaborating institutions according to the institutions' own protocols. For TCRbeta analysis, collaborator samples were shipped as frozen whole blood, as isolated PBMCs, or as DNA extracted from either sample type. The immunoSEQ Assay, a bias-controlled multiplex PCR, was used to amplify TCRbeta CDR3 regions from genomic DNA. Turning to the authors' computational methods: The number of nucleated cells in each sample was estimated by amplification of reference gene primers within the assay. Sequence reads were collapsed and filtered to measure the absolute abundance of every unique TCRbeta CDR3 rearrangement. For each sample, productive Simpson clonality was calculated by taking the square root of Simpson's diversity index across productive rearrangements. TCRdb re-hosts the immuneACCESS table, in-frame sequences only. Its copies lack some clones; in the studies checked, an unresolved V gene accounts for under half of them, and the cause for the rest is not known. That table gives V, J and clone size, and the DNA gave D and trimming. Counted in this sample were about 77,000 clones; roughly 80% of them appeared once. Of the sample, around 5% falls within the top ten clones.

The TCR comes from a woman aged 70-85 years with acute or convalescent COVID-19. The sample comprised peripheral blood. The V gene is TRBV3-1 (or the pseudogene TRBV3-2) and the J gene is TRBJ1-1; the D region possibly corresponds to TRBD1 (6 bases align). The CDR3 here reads CASSPWTDTEAFF. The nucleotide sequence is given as TGTGCCAGCAGCCCATGGACAGACACTGAAGCTTTCTTT.